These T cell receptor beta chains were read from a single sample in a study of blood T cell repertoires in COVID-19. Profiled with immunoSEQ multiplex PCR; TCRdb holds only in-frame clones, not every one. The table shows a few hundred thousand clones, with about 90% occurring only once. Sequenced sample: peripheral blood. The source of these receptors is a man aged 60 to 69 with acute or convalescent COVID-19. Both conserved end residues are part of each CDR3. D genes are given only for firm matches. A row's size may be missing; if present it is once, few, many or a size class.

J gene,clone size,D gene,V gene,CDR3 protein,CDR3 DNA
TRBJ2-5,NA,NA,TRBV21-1,CASSKVRGRAEETQYF,TGTGCCAGCAGCAAGGTCCGCGGGAGGGCCGAAGAGACCCAGTACTTC
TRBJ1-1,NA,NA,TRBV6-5,CASSYAQNMNTEAFF,TGTGCCAGCAGTTATGCACAGAACATGAACACTGAAGCTTTCTTT
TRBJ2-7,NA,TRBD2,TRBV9,CASSVGEGTSGRPPTDEQYF,TGTGCCAGCAGCGTAGGGGAGGGGACTAGCGGGAGGCCACCTACGGACGAGCAGTACTTC
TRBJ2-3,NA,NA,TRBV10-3,CAITPDGGTDTQYF,TGTGCCATCACCCCGGACGGGGGCACAGATACGCAGTATTTT
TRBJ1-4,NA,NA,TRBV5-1,CASSLARSGIANEKLFF,TGCGCCAGCAGCTTGGCCCGATCAGGGATAGCTAATGAAAAACTGTTTTTT
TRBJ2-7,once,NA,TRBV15,CATSRTPSPSRLAYEQYF,TGTGCCACCAGCAGAACCCCATCCCCCAGCAGGCTTGCCTACGAGCAGTACTTC
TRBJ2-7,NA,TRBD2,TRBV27,CASSRKAGLAGLYEQYF,TGTGCCAGCAGCCGTAAGGCGGGACTAGCGGGCCTCTACGAGCAGTACTTC
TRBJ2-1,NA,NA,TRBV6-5,CASSSSGQVNNEQFF,NA
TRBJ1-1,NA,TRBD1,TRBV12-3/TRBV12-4,CASSYGQGATAFF,TGTGCCAGCAGTTACGGACAGGGGGCTACGGCTTTCTTT
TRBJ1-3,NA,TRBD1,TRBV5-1,CASSLVGTASTGNTIYF,TGCGCCAGCAGCTTGGTGGGGACAGCATCCACTGGAAACACCATATATTTT
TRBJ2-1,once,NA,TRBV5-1,CASGPGVQYNEQFF,TGCGCCAGTGGGCCAGGGGTGCAGTACAATGAGCAGTTCTTC
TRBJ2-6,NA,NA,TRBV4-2,CASSSPRGSGANVLTF,TGTGCCAGCAGCTCCCCCCGGGGTTCTGGGGCCAACGTCCTGACTTTC
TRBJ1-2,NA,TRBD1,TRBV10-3,CAISESSRGQGYTF,TGTGCCATCAGTGAGTCGTCCAGGGGGCAAGGCTACACCTTC
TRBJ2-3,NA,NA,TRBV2,CAGKGQLTDTQYF,TGTGCAGGGAAGGGACAACTGACAGATACGCAGTATTTT
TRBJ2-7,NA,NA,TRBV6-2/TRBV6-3,CASSFGYEQYF,TGTGCCAGCAGTTTCGGGTACGAGCAGTACTTC
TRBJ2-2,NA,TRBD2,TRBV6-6,CASSPSGIGTGELFF,TGTGCCAGCAGTCCTAGCGGAATAGGCACCGGGGAGCTGTTTTTT
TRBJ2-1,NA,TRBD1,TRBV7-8,CASSLRRQGDYNEQFF,TGTGCCAGCAGCCTACGGCGACAGGGGGACTACAATGAGCAGTTCTTC
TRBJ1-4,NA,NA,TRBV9,CASSAWLGTSGEKLFF,TGTGCCAGCAGCGCGTGGTTGGGCACCTCGGGGGAAAAACTGTTTTTT
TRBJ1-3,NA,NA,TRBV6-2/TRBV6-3,CASSYPAGDPSGNTIYF,TGTGCCAGCAGTTACCCCGCAGGGGACCCCTCTGGAAACACCATATATTTT
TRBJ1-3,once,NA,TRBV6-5,CASNVPGWGNTIYF,TGTGCCAGCAATGTGCCAGGTTGGGGAAACACCATATATTTT
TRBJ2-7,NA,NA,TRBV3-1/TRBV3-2,CASSQGREGEQYF,TGTGCCAGCAGCCAAGGACGGGAAGGCGAGCAGTACTTC
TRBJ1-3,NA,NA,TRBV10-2,CASSGRKNSGNTIYF,TGCGCCAGCAGTGGGAGGAAGAACTCTGGAAACACCATATATTTT
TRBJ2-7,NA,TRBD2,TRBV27,CASSGRVSNEQYF,TGTGCCAGCAGTGGGAGGGTTAGCAACGAGCAGTACTTC
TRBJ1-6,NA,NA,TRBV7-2,CASSPGTPLEPLHF,TGTGCCAGCAGTCCCGGGACACCCTTGGAACCCCTCCACTTT